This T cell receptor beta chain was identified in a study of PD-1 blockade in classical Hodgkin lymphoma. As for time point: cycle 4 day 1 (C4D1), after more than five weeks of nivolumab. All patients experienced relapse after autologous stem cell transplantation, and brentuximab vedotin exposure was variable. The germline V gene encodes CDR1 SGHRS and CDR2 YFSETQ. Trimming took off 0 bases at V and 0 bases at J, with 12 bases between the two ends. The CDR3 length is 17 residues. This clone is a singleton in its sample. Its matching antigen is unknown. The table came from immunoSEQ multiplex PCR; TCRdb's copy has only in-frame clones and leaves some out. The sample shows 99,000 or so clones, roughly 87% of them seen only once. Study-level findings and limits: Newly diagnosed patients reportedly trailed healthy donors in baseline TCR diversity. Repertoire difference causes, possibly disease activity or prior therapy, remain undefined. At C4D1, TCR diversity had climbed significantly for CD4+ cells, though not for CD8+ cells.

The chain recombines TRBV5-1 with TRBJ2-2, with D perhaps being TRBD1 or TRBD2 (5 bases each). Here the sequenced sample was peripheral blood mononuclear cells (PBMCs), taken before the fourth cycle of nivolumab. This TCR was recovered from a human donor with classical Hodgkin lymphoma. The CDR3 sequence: CASSLGLRGPNTGELFF. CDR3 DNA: TGCGCCAGCAGCTTGGGTTTGAGGGGCCCGAACACCGGGGAGCTGTTTTTT.